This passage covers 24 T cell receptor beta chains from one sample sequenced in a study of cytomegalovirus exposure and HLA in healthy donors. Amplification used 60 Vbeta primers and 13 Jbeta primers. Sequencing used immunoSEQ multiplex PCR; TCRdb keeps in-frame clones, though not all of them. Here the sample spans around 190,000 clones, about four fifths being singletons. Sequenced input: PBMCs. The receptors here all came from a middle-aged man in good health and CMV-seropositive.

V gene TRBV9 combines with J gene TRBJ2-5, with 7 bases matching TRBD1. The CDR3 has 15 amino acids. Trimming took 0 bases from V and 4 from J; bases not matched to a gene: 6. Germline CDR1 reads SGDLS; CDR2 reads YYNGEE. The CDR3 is CASSVEGAGAETQYF. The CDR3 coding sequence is TGTGCCAGCAGCGTAGAGGGGGCTGGGGCAGAGACCCAGTACTTC.

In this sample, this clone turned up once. The CDR3 here is CAWSGGLANEKLFF. As DNA, the CDR3 is TGTGCCTGGAGCGGGGGACTGGCTAATGAAAAACTGTTTTTT. The chain links TRBV30 to TRBJ1-4, with a weak D call TRBD1 (5 bases). This CDR3 region has 14 residues. V lost 3 bases, J lost 3 bases, and 11 bases lay in between. Germline V gene data show CDR1 as GTSNPN and CDR2 as SVGIG (reference sequence).

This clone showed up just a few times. The CDR3 DNA reads TGTGCCAGCAGTGGAATAAGGAGGACTGAAGCTTTCTTT. Translating it yields CASSGIRRTEAFF. V usage is TRBV27 and J usage is TRBJ1-1; D is uncertain. This CDR3 contains 13 residues. The germline CDR1 and CDR2 sequences are MNHEY and SMNVEV (reference sequence). V was cut by 5 bases and J by 5 bases, with 12 bases left in between.

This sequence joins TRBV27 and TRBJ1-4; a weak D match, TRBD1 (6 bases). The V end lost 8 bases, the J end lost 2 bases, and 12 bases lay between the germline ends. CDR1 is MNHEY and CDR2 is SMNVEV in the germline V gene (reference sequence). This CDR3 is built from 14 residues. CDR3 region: CASGGGGTNEKLFF. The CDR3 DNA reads TGTGCCAGCGGGGGCGGGGGGACTAATGAAAAACTGTTTTTT.

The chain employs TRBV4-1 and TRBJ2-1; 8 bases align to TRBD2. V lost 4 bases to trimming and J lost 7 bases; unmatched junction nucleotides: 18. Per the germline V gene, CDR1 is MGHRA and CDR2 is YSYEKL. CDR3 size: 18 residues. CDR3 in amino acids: CASSPLGAGAISPNEQFF. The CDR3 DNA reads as TGCGCCAGCAGCCCCCTAGGAGCGGGAGCCATATCACCGAATGAGCAGTTCTTC.

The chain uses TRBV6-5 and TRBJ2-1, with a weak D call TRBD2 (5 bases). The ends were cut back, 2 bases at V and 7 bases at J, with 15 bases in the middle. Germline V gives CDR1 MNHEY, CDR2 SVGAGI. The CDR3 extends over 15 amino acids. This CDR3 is CASSYVEGRMNEQFF. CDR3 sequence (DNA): TGTGCCAGCAGTTACGTCGAGGGAAGGATGAATGAGCAGTTCTTC.

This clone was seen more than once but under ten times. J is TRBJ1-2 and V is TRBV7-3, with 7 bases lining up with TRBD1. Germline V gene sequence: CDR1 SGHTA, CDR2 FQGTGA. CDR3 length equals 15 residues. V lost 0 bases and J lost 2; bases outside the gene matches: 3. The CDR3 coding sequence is TGTGCCAGCAGCTTAACGGGGACAGACAACTATGGCTACACCTTC. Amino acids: CASSLTGTDNYGYTF.

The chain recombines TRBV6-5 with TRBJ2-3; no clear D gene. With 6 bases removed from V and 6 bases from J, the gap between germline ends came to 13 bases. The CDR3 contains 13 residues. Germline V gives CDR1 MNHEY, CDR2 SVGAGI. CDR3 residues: CASSWPPQDTQYF. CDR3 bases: TGTGCCAGCAGCTGGCCACCCCAGGATACGCAGTATTTT.

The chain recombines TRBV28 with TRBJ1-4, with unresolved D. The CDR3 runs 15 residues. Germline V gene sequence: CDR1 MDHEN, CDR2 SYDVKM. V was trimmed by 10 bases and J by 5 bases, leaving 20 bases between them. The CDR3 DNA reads TGTGCCACCCCAATCAAGCGGGTCCTCAATGAAAAACTGTTTTTT. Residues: CATPIKRVLNEKLFF.

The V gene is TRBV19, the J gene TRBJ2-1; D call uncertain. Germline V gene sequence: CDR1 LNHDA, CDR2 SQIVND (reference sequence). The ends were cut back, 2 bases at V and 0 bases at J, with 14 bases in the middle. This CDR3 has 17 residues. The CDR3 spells CASSISLVVSSYNEQFF. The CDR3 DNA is TGTGCCAGTAGTATATCGTTGGTGGTGAGCTCCTACAATGAGCAGTTCTTC.

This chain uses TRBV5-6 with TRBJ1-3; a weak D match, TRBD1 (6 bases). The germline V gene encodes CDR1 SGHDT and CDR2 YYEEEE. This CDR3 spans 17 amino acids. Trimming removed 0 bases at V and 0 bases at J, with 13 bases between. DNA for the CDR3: TGTGCCAGCAGCTTGGCGGGACAATTGCTCTCTGGAAACACCATATATTTT. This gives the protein CASSLAGQLLSGNTIYF.

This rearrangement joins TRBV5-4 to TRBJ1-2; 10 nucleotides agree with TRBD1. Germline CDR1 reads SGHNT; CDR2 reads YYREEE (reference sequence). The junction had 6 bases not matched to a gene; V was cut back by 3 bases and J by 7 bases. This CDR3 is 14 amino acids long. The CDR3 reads CASSWPGQGLGYTF. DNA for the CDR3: TGTGCCAGCAGCTGGCCGGGACAGGGGCTTGGCTACACCTTC.

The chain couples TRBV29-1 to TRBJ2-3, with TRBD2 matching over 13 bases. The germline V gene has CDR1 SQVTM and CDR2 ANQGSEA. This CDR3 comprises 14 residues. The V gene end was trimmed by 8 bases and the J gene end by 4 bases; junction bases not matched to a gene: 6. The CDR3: CSYGTSGKADTQYF. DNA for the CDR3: TGCAGCTATGGGACTAGCGGGAAGGCAGATACGCAGTATTTT.

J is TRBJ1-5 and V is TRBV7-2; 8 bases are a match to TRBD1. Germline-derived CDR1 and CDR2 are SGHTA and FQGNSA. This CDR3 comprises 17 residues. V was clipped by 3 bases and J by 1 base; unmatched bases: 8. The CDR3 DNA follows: TGTGCCAGCAGCTTCACTTCAGGGGGCGAGAGCAATCAGCCCCAGCATTTT. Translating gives CASSFTSGGESNQPQHF.

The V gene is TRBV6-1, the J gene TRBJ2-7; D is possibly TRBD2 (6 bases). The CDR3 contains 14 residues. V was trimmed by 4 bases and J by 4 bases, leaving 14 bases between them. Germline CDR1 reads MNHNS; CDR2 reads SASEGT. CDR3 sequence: CASSAGLGRYEQYF. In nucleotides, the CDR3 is TGTGCCAGCAGTGCGGGACTGGGGCGATACGAGCAGTACTTC.

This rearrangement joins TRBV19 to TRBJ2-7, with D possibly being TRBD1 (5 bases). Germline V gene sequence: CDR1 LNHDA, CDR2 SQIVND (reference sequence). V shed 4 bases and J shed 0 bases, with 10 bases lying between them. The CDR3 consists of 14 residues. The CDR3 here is CASSRDRSSYEQYF. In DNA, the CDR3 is TGTGCCAGTAGTAGAGACAGAAGCTCCTACGAGCAGTACTTC.

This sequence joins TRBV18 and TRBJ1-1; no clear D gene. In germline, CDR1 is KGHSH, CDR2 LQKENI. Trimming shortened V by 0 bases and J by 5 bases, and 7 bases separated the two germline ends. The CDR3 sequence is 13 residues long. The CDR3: CASSPPQKTEAFF. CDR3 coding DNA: TGTGCCAGCTCACCACCCCAGAAGACTGAAGCTTTCTTT.

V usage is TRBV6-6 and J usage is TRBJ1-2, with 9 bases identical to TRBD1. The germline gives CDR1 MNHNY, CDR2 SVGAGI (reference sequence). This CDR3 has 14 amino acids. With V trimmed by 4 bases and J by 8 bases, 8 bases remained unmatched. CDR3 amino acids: CASSLVQGARGYTF. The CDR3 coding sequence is TGTGCCAGCAGTTTGGTACAGGGGGCAAGGGGCTACACCTTC.

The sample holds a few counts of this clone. The CDR3 loop reads CASWGDKPSSYNEQFF. CDR3 DNA sequence: TGTGCCAGCTGGGGCGACAAACCCAGCTCCTACAATGAGCAGTTCTTC. V usage is TRBV5-4 and J usage is TRBJ2-1; possible D gene TRBD1, 5 bases. The ends were cut back, 7 bases at V and 0 bases at J, with 17 bases in the middle. The V gene's germline CDR1 is SGHNT and CDR2 YYREEE (reference sequence). CDR3 length: 16 amino acids.

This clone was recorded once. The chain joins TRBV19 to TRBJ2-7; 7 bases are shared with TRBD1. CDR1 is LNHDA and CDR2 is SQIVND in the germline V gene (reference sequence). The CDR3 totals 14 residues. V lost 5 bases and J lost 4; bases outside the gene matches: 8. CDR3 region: CASSRWDSSYEQYF. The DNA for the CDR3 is TGTGCCAGTAGTCGATGGGACAGTTCATACGAGCAGTACTTC.

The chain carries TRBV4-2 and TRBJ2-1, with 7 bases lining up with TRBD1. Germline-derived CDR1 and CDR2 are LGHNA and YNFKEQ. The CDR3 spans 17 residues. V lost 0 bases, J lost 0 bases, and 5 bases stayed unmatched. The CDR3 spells CASSQDGGQSSYNEQFF. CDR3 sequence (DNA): TGTGCCAGCAGCCAAGATGGGGGACAGAGCTCCTACAATGAGCAGTTCTTC.

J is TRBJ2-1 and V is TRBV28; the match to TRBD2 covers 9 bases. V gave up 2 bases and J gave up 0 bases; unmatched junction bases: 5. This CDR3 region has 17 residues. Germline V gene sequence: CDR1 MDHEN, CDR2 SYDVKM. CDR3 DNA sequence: TGTGCCAGCAGTTTAAGGCTAGCGGGGAGCTCCTACAATGAGCAGTTCTTC. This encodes CASSLRLAGSSYNEQFF.

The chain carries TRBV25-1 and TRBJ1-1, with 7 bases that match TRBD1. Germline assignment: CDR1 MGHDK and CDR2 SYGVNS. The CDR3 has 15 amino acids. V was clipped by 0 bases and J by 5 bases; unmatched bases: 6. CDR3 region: CASSEYTGVGTEAFF. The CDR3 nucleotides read TGTGCCAGCAGTGAATATACAGGGGTAGGAACTGAAGCTTTCTTT.

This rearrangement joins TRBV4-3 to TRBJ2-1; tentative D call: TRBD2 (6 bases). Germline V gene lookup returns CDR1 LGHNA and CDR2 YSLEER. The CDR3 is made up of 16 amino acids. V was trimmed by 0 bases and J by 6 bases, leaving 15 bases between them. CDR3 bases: TGCGCCAGCAGCCAAGACGGGGGTGGGGCCCTCAATGAGCAGTTCTTC. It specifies CASSQDGGGALNEQFF.